What follows describes a single TCR beta chain. Antigen unknown. This specimen belongs to a study of CD8 T cells in ankylosing spondylitis. Findings and limits, study-wide: A number of the motif variants had already been described in reactive arthritis synovial fluid and blood.

TCRdb ran MiXCR on the 5' RACE reads and lists one entry per CDR3 protein. This sample has 200,000 to 250,000 distinct CDR3 sequences, with under 35% found just once. The receptor was isolated from a male donor with ankylosing spondylitis or in good health (not recorded which). Input material: blood, either unsorted or a sorted T cell fraction (not recorded which).

CDR3: CATIRTGTGYTF. CDR3 sequence (DNA): TGTGCCACCATTAGGACAGGGACGGGCTACACCTTC. V and J are TRBV28 and TRBJ1-2; the match to TRBD1 covers 8 bases. Germline CDR1 reads MDHEN; CDR2 reads SYDVKM. CDR3 length: 12 amino acids. J gave up 8 bases and V 10 bases, and 9 bases lay outside the gene matches.